The 32 T cell receptor beta chains in this list originate from one sample, sequenced in a study of blood T cell repertoires in COVID-19 (dated by TCRdb to between 2020 and 2021). Library method: the immunoSEQ multiplex PCR assay. Drawn from immuneACCESS, this table holds only the in-frame rearrangements with V and J called that TCRdb kept. Clones are partly lost; checked studies trace under half to an unresolved V gene and leave the rest unexplained. The sample data list about 160,000 clones, and more than 75% of these were observed just once. Jointly, the top ten make up under 6% of the sample. Sequenced sample: peripheral blood. These receptors came from a woman aged 45-59 years with COVID-19, enrolled during active disease.

On this clone itself: The junction departs from germline at one end; a sequencing error may be responsible. The genes are TRBV7-7 and TRBJ2-1, with 14 bases fitting TRBD2. CDR1 is SSHAT, CDR2 FNYEAQ, per germline (reference sequence). The CDR3 runs 15 residues. The CDR3 DNA is TGTGCTAGCAGCGACGGACTAGCGGGGGGTAATGAGCAGTTCTTC. Amino acids: CASSDGLAGGNEQFF.

The chain carries TRBV4-1 and TRBJ1-1, with D hard to call. The CDR3 is made up of 13 amino acids. V gave up 4 bases and J gave up 6 bases, with 12 bases separating them. CDR1 and CDR2 (germline): MGHRA, YSYEKL. The CDR3 loop is CASSLLPGAEAFF. The CDR3, as DNA: TGCGCCAGCAGCCTCCTCCCAGGCGCTGAAGCTTTCTTT.

V usage is TRBV3-1 (or the pseudogene TRBV3-2) and J usage is TRBJ1-4; 7 bases line up with TRBD1. V shed 4 bases, J shed 5 bases, and the junction held 13 bases outside the gene matches. This CDR3 contains 17 residues. Germline lookup yields CDR1 LGHDT and CDR2 YNNKEL (reference sequence). CDR3 in DNA: TGTGCCAGCAGCCGCTTCTTTCAGGGGACAGAGAATGAAAAACTGTTTTTT. Protein product: CASSRFFQGTENEKLFF.

V usage is TRBV12-2 and J usage is TRBJ2-5; the D call TRBD2 from the table was never checked on the DNA. TRBV12-2 is assigned pseudogene status. CDR3 length: 14 residues. The DNA for the CDR3 is TGTGCAAGTCGCTTAGGGACTTCACAAGAGACCCAGTACTTC. This sequence encodes CASRLGTSQETQYF.

This clone showed up just a few times. The chain uses TRBV19 and TRBJ1-4, with no clear D. Germline CDR1 reads LNHDA; CDR2 reads SQIVND (reference sequence). Between the trimmed V and J ends, which lost 1 base and 5 bases, there was a span of 8 bases. The CDR3 is 14 amino acids. The CDR3 sequence: CASSIVSPNEKLFF. The CDR3 DNA follows: TGTGCCAGTAGTATAGTTAGCCCCAATGAAAAACTGTTTTTT.

The chain links TRBV18 to TRBJ1-2; 9 nucleotides align to TRBD1. After removal of 1 base from V and 4 bases from J, the junction contained 10 bases not matched to a gene. The CDR3 is made up of 17 amino acids. CDR1 is KGHSH, CDR2 LQKENI, per germline. CDR3 nucleotides: TGTGCCAGCTCACCACGTGACAGGGGGGCCGGGGCCTATGGCTACACCTTC. Its protein is CASSPRDRGAGAYGYTF. The whole variable domain, remainder taken from reference TRBV18 and TRBJ1-2, is NAGVMQNPRHLVRRRGQEARLRCSPMKGHSHVYWYRQLPEEGLKFMVYLQKENIIDESGMPKERFSAEFPKEGPSILRIQQVVRGDSAAYFCASSPRDRGAGAYGYTFGSGTRLTVV.

The V call is TRBV2, the J call TRBJ2-1; 11 bases agree with TRBD2. Germline-derived CDR1 and CDR2 are SNHLY and FYNNEI. Trimming cost V 2 bases and J 7 bases; bases outside gene matches: 7. This CDR3 contains 16 residues. The DNA for the CDR3 is TGTGCCAGCAGTGAAATAGCGGGGGGGCCGCGGAATGAGCAGTTCTTC. It yields the protein CASSEIAGGPRNEQFF.

The J gene is TRBJ2-5, the V gene TRBV5-1; a possible D gene is TRBD2 (5 bases). The germline gives CDR1 SGHRS, CDR2 YFSETQ. V shed 0 bases and J shed 3 bases, with 18 bases lying between them. The CDR3 totals 17 residues. In DNA, the CDR3 is TGCGCCAGCAGCTTGGTTTGGGCAACGGGGATTAAAGAGACCCAGTACTTC. This codes for CASSLVWATGIKETQYF.

This clone was seen more than once but under ten times. The chain is built from TRBV5-6 and TRBJ1-6; the D is unclear. The ends were cut back, 0 bases at V and 7 bases at J, with 8 bases in the middle. The CDR3 sequence is 14 residues long. Germline CDR1 reads SGHDT; CDR2 reads YYEEEE. CDR3 sequence: CASSLGTNNSPLHF. The CDR3 bases are TGTGCCAGCAGCTTGGGGACTAACAATTCACCCCTCCACTTT.

J is TRBJ1-1 and V is TRBV2, with D perhaps TRBD1 (5 bases). The CDR3 is 13 residues long. The germline CDR1 and CDR2 sequences are SNHLY and FYNNEI. V was cut by 4 bases and J by 2 bases, with 8 bases left in between. The CDR3, as DNA: TGTGCCAGCAGTGGACAGTTCAACACTGAAGCTTTCTTT. Translating gives CASSGQFNTEAFF.

The chain couples TRBV18 to TRBJ2-7; 10 nucleotides line up with TRBD1. The trim removed 3 bases at V and 3 bases at J, leaving 2 bases unmatched. The V gene's germline CDR1 is KGHSH and CDR2 LQKENI. The CDR3 spans 14 residues. CDR3 nucleotide sequence: TGTGCCAGCTCACCCCGGGACAGGGGCTACGAGCAGTACTTC. This translates into CASSPRDRGYEQYF.

The chain recombines TRBV2 with TRBJ2-3; 16 bases are a match to TRBD2. With 7 bases clipped from V and 4 bases from J, the junction kept 5 bases outside the gene matches. CDR3 length: 16 residues. Germline V lookup: CDR1 SNHLY, CDR2 FYNNEI. The CDR3 DNA follows: TGTGCCAGCACCGCAGGGACTAGCGGGGGGGCAGATACGCAGTATTTT. It is translated as CASTAGTSGGADTQYF.

This rearrangement joins TRBV30 to TRBJ2-7; 12 bases line up with TRBD2. Unmatched junction bases numbered 2, after V lost 3 bases and J lost 2 bases. Germline V gene sequence: CDR1 GTSNPN, CDR2 SVGIG (reference sequence). This CDR3 spans 14 amino acids. The CDR3: CAWSPSGGAYEQYF. CDR3 nucleotide sequence: TGTGCCTGGAGCCCTAGCGGGGGGGCCTACGAGCAGTACTTC.

The chain's CDR3 is CSVRVHEQFF. The CDR3 DNA is TGCAGCGTTAGAGTCCATGAGCAGTTCTTC. The J gene is TRBJ2-1, the V gene TRBV29-1; D is unclear. CDR3 length equals 10 residues. Germline lookup yields CDR1 SQVTM and CDR2 ANQGSEA. V gave up 5 bases and J gave up 8 bases, with 7 bases separating them.

CDR3 bases: TGTGCCAGCAGCCCTTTACCGGACACTTTAGGGACCGGGGAGCTGTTTTTT. As protein: CASSPLPDTLGTGELFF. The chain links TRBV11-2 to TRBJ2-2; possibly TRBD1 for D (5 bases). Trimming pared 5 bases from V and 5 bases from J, leaving 21 bases between. This CDR3 has 17 residues. CDR1 SGHAT and CDR2 FQNNGV come from the germline V gene. Full variable domain (missing parts from reference TRBV11-2 and TRBJ2-2): EAGVAQSPRYKIIEKRQSVAFWCNPISGHATLYWYQQILGQGPKLLIQFQNNGVVDDSQLPKDRFSAERLKGVDSTLKIQPAKLEDSAVYLCASSPLPDTLGTGELFFGEGSRLTVL.

V gene TRBV19 combines with J gene TRBJ2-7, with TRBD1 matching over 9 bases. The CDR3 is made up of 14 amino acids. J was trimmed by 4 bases and V by 3 bases; bases with no gene match: 4. Germline CDR1 is LNHDA and CDR2 is SQIVND (reference sequence). The CDR3 spells CASSIGQGKYEQYF. The CDR3 coding sequence is TGTGCCAGTAGTATCGGACAGGGGAAATACGAGCAGTACTTC.

The CDR3 DNA is TGTGCCAGCAGTTTTGACGGCGGTTCGGATACGCAGTATTTT. Encoded protein: CASSFDGGSDTQYF. The gene calls are TRBV27 and TRBJ2-3, with unresolved D. Trimming cost V 3 bases and J 6 bases, with 13 bases left between them. Germline V gene data show CDR1 as MNHEY and CDR2 as SMNVEV (reference sequence). This CDR3 is 14 amino acids long.

This chain joins TRBV2 and TRBJ1-5, with a tentative D call TRBD1 (5 bases). This CDR3 comprises 14 residues. Trimming took 7 bases from V and 4 from J, leaving 14 bases between them. Germline-derived CDR1 and CDR2 are SNHLY and FYNNEI. The CDR3 DNA reads as TGTGCCAGCATCAAGGACACGGCGAATCAGCCCCAGCATTTT. Translating gives CASIKDTANQPQHF.

The chain combines TRBV29-1 with TRBJ2-1; 13 positions agree with TRBD2. Germline assignment: CDR1 SQVTM and CDR2 ANQGSEA. This CDR3 is 13 amino acids long. V was pared by 6 bases and J by 7 bases, with 3 bases of the junction left unmatched. This chain's CDR3 is CSVKGLAGNEQFF. In DNA, the CDR3 is TGCAGCGTGAAGGGACTAGCGGGGAATGAGCAGTTCTTC.

Here the CDR3 DNA reads TGTGCCAGCTCAGGGACAGGGATGAACACCGGGGAGCTGTTTTTT. It codes for CASSGTGMNTGELFF. V is TRBV18 and J is TRBJ2-2; 9 bases line up with TRBD1. The CDR3 contains 15 residues. Germline-derived CDR1 and CDR2 are KGHSH and LQKENI. V shed 5 bases and J 1 base; nucleotides not matched to a gene: 2.

The chain links TRBV5-1 to TRBJ2-7; D is possibly TRBD1 (6 bases). The V gene lost 1 base and the J gene lost 2 bases, with 13 bases spanning the gap. This CDR3 has 15 amino acids. The germline V gene has CDR1 SGHRS and CDR2 YFSETQ. The CDR3 DNA sequence: TGCGCCAGCAGCTTGACACAGGGTGTCGCCTACGAGCAGTACTTC. As protein: CASSLTQGVAYEQYF.

The CDR3 here is CASSQDFSTGELFF. The CDR3 coding sequence is TGTGCCAGCAGCCAAGATTTTAGCACCGGGGAGCTGTTTTTT. This chain connects TRBV3-1 (or the pseudogene TRBV3-2) to TRBJ2-2; no reliable D call. V lost 0 bases to trimming and J lost 4 bases, with 6 bases between them. CDR3 length: 14 residues. Germline V gene sequence: CDR1 LGHDT, CDR2 YNNKEL (reference sequence).

This clone was seen once. One junction end does not reproduce the germline sequence, and a read error may be involved. V gene TRBV2 combines with J gene TRBJ1-4, with a possible D match to TRBD1 (6 bases). Germline values: CDR1 SNHLY, CDR2 FYNNEI. The CDR3 extends over 18 amino acids. CDR3 sequence (DNA): TGTGCCAGCAGCTCTGTCACAGGGTTCGCTACAACCAATGAAAAACTGTTTTTT. Its protein is CASSSVTGFATTNEKLFF.

The chain is built from TRBV5-1 and TRBJ2-3; D possibly corresponds to TRBD1 (5 bases). The CDR3 length is 12 residues. Per the germline V gene, CDR1 is SGHRS and CDR2 is YFSETQ. V gave up 0 bases and J gave up 12 bases, with 11 bases separating them. The DNA for the CDR3 is TGCGCCAGCAGCTTGGAGGGGCCTACCCAGTATTTT. This gives the protein CASSLEGPTQYF.

The chain recombines TRBV5-6 with TRBJ1-6, with 11 bases fitting TRBD1. Germline CDR1 reads SGHDT; CDR2 reads YYEEEE. The CDR3 has 16 amino acids. V gave up 1 base and J gave up 9 bases; unmatched junction bases: 6. The CDR3 here is CASSLLGDRGFSPLHF. CDR3 coding DNA: TGTGCCAGCAGCTTGTTGGGGGACAGGGGGTTTTCACCCCTCCACTTT.

This chain joins TRBV2 and TRBJ1-1, with TRBD1 as a possible D gene (5 bases). Germline CDR1 is SNHLY and CDR2 is FYNNEI. Trimming pared 7 bases from V and 7 bases from J, leaving 16 bases between. The CDR3 totals 13 residues. CDR3 sequence: CASNRVGQYEAFF. CDR3 DNA sequence: TGTGCCAGCAACCGAGTGGGGCAGTATGAAGCTTTCTTT.

This clone turned up a few times. V is TRBV23-1 and J is TRBJ2-1; 7 nucleotides match TRBD2. TRBV23-1 is labeled an ORF, and its function is uncertain. The CDR3 contains 17 residues. V was pared by 4 bases and J by 5 bases, with 14 bases of the junction left unmatched. CDR3 sequence (DNA): TGCGCCAGCAGTCGGGGGGAGGGGAGGTCCGGAAACAATGAGCAGTTCTTC. It translates to CASSRGEGRSGNNEQFF.

The sample holds one count of this clone. The V and J genes are TRBV5-5 and TRBJ2-2, with unresolved D. The V gene's germline CDR1 is SGHKS and CDR2 YYEKEE (reference sequence). Trimming removed 4 bases at V and 2 bases at J, with 12 bases between. The CDR3 totals 15 residues. The CDR3 spells CASSLGGSNTGELFF. Here the CDR3 DNA reads TGTGCCAGCAGCCTTGGTGGCAGTAACACCGGGGAGCTGTTTTTT.

The chain employs TRBV6-1 and TRBJ1-4, with D possibly matching TRBD1 (5 bases). V was clipped by 3 bases and J by 0 bases, with 11 bases between them. Per the germline V gene, CDR1 is MNHNS and CDR2 is SASEGT. The CDR3 loop spans 16 amino acids. CDR3 region: CASSDFRAATNEKLFF. The CDR3, as DNA: TGTGCCAGCAGTGACTTCAGGGCTGCAACTAATGAAAAACTGTTTTTT.

This rearrangement joins TRBV4-1 to TRBJ2-7; D uncertain. CDR3 length: 16 amino acids. Germline V gene lookup returns CDR1 MGHRA and CDR2 YSYEKL. Trimming removed 0 bases from V and 0 bases from J, with 12 bases in between. CDR3 loop: CASSQEGRPSSYEQYF. DNA of the CDR3: TGCGCCAGCAGCCAAGAGGGCAGGCCGAGCTCCTACGAGCAGTACTTC.

The chain carries TRBV5-1 and TRBJ1-4, with 8 bases lining up with TRBD1. J gave up 7 bases and V 4 bases, and 3 bases lay outside the gene matches. CDR3 length equals 13 residues. CDR1 is SGHRS and CDR2 is YFSETQ in the germline V gene. The CDR3 sequence: CASSRGQGEKLFF. The CDR3 DNA reads TGCGCCAGCAGCCGCGGACAGGGTGAAAAACTGTTTTTT. The variable domain in full, completed from reference TRBV5-1 and TRBJ1-4, reads KAGVTQTPRYLIKTRGQQVTLSCSPISGHRSVSWYQQTPGQGLQFLFEYFSETQRNKGNFPGRFSGRQFSNSRSEMNVSTLELGDSALYLCASSRGQGEKLFFGSGTQLSVL.

The chain employs TRBV28 and TRBJ1-4; D is unclear. Trimming pared 3 bases from V and 10 bases from J, leaving 18 bases between. The CDR3 totals 15 residues. Germline V gene sequence: CDR1 MDHEN, CDR2 SYDVKM. For the CDR3, the DNA is TGTGCCAGCAGTTTTGGTGGCCCACCTAGTGGAAAACTGTTTTTT. Translated, it gives CASSFGGPPSGKLFF.